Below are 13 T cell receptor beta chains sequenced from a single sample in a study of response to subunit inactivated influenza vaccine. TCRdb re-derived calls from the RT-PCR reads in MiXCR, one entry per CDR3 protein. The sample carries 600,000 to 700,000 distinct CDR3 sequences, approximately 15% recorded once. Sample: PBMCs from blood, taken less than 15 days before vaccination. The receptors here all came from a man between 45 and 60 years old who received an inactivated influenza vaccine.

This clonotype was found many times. The CDR3 nucleotides are TGTGCCAGCAGCCAATGGCAGGGCGCTGAAGCTTTCTTT. Amino acids: CASSQWQGAEAFF. The genes are TRBV14 and TRBJ1-1; D might be TRBD1 (5 bases). Between the trimmed V and J ends, which lost 2 bases and 6 bases, there was a span of 10 bases. Germline loops: CDR1 SGHDN, CDR2 FVKESK. The CDR3 runs to 13 residues.

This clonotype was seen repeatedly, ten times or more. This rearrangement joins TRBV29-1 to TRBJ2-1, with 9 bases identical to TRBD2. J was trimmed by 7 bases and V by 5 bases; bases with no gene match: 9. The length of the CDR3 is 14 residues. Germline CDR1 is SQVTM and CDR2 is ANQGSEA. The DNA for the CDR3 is TGCAGCGTTATTGGCGGGGGGGCCGTGAATGAGCAGTTCTTC. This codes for CSVIGGGAVNEQFF.

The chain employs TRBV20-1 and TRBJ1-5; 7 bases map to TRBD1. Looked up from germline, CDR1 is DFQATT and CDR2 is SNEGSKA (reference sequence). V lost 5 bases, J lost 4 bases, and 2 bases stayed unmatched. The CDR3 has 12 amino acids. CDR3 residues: CSAGTANQPQHF. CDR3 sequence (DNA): TGCAGTGCTGGGACAGCTAATCAGCCCCAGCATTTT.

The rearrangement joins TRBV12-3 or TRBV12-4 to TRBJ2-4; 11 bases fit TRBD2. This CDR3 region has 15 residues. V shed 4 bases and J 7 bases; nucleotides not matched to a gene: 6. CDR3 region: CASSSTSGVVNIQYF. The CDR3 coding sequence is TGTGCCAGCAGTTCGACTAGCGGGGTGGTGAACATTCAGTACTTC.

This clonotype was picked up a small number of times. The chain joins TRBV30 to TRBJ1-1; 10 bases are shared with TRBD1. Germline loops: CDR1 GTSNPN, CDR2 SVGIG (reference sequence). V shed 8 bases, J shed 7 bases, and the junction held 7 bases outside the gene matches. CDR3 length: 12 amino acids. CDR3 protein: CAHGQGGFEAFF. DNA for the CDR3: TGTGCCCACGGACAGGGGGGATTTGAAGCTTTCTTT.

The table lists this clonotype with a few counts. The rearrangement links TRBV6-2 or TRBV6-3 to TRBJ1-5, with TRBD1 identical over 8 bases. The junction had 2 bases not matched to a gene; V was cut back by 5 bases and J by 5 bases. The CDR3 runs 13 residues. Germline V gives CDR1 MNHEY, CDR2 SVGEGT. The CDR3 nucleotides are TGTGCCAGCAGTACAGGGGGTCATCAGCCCCAGCATTTT. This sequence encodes CASSTGGHQPQHF.

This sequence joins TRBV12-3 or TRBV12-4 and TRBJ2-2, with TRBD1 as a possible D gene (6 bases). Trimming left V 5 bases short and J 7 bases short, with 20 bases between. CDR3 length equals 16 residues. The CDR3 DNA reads TGTGCCAGCAGTGCCACAGGGAAATACCGCATCGGGGAGCTGTTTTTT. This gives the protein CASSATGKYRIGELFF.

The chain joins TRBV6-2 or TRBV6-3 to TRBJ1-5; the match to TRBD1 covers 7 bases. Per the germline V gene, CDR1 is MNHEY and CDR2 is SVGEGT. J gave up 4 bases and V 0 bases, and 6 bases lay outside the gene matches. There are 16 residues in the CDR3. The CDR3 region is CASSYSTTGLNQPQHF. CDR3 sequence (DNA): TGTGCCAGCAGTTACTCGACGACAGGGTTGAATCAGCCCCAGCATTTT.

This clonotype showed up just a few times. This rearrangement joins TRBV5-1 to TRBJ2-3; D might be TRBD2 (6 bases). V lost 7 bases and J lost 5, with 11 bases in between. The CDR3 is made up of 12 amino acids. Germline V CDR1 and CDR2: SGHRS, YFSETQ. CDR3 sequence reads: CASGPGGDTQYF. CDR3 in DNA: TGCGCCAGCGGACCCGGGGGAGATACGCAGTATTTT.

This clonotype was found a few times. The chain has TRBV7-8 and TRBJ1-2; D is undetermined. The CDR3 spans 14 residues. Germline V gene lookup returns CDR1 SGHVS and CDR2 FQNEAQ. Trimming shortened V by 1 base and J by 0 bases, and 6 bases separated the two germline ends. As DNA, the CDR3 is TGTGCCAGCAGCTTAGGACCAACTAACTATGGCTACACCTTC. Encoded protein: CASSLGPTNYGYTF.

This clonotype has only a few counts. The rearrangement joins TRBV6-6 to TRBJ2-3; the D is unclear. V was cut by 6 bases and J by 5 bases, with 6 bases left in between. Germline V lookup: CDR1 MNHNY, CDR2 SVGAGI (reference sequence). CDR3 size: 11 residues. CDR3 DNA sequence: TGTGCCAGCAGGTCCGTAGATACGCAGTATTTT. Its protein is CASRSVDTQYF.

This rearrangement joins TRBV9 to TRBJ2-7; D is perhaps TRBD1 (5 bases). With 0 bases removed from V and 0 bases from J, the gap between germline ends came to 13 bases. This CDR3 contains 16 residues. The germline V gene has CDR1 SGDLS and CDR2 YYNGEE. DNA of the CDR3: TGTGCCAGCAGCGTAGAAGGGCAGGGAAGCTCCTACGAGCAGTACTTC. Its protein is CASSVEGQGSSYEQYF.

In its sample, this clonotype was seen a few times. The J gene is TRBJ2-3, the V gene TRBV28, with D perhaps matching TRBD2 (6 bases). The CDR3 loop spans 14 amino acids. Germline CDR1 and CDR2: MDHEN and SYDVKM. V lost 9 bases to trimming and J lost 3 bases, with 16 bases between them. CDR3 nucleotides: TGTGCCAGTAGCGGACAACTGAGGACAGATACGCAGTATTTT. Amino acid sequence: CASSGQLRTDTQYF.